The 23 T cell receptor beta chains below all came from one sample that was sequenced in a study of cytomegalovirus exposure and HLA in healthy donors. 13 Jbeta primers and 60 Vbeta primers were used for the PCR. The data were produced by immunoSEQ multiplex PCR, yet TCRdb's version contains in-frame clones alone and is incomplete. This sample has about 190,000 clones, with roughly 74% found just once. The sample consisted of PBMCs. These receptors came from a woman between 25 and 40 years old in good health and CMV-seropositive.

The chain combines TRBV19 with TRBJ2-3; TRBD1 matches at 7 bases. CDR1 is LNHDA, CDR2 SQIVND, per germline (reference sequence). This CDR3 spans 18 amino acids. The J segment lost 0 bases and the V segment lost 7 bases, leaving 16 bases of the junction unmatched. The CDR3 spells CASNSAGTVTDSTDTQYF. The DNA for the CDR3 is TGTGCCAGTAATTCTGCCGGGACAGTCACCGATAGCACAGATACGCAGTATTTT.

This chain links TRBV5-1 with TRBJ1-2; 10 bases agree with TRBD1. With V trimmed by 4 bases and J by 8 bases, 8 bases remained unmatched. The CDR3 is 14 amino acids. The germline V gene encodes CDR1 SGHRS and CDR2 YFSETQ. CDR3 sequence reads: CASSPGQGVSGYTF. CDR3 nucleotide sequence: TGCGCCAGCAGCCCTGGACAGGGGGTTTCGGGCTACACCTTC.

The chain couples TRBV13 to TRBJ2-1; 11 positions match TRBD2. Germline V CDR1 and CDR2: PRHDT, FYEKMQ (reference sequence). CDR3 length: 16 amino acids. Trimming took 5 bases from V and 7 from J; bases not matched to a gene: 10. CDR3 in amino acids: CASSQGSGGAGNEQFF. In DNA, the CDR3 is TGTGCCAGCAGCCAAGGTAGCGGGGGGGCCGGGAATGAGCAGTTCTTC. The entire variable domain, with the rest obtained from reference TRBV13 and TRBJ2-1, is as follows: AAGVIQSPRHLIKEKRETATLKCYPIPRHDTVYWYQQGPGQDPQFLISFYEKMQSDKGSIPDRFSAQQFSDYHSELNMSSLELGDSALYFCASSQGSGGAGNEQFFGPGTRLTVL.

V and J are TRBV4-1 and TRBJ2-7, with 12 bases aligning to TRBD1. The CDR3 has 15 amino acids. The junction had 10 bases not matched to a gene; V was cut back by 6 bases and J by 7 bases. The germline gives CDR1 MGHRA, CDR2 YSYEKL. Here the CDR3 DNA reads TGCGCCAGCAGGCCGCCGGGACAGGGGGCGAGGGAGCAGTACTTC. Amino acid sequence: CASRPPGQGAREQYF.

The CDR3 sequence: CASSSAGRGADTQYF. As DNA, the CDR3 is TGTGCCAGCAGCTCCGCGGGGAGGGGGGCAGATACGCAGTATTTT. The chain carries TRBV11-3 and TRBJ2-3, with TRBD2 as a possible D gene (7 bases). Per germline, CDR1 SGHNT and CDR2 YENEEA. The CDR3 is 15 residues long. V was pared by 4 bases and J by 4 bases, with 15 bases between.

The CDR3 coding sequence is TGTGCCAGCAGTGAGCAGGGGCTCTACGAGCAGTACTTC. Translation: CASSEQGLYEQYF. The V and J genes are TRBV2 and TRBJ2-7; weak D call: TRBD1 (6 bases). CDR1 and CDR2 from the germline V gene are SNHLY and FYNNEI. V gave up 3 bases and J gave up 3 bases, with 9 bases separating them. The CDR3 extends over 13 amino acids.

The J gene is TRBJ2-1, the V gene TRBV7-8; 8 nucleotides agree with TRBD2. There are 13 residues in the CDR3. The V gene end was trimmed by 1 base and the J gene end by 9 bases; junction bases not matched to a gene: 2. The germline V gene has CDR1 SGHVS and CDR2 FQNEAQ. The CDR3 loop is CASSLGRGGEQFF. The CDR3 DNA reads TGTGCCAGCAGCTTAGGTCGGGGGGGTGAGCAGTTCTTC.

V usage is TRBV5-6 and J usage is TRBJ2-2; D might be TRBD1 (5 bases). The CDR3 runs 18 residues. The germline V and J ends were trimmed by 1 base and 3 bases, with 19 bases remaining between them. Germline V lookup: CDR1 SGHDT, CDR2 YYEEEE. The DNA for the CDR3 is TGTGCCAGCAGCTTGTTTAGAACAGGCTCGGACGACACCGGGGAGCTGTTTTTT. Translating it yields CASSLFRTGSDDTGELFF.

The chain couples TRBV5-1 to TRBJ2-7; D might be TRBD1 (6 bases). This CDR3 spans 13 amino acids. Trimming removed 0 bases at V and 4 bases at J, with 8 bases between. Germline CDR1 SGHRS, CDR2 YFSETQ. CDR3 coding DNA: TGCGCCAGCAGCTTGGACAGGGTTTACGAGCAGTACTTC. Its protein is CASSLDRVYEQYF.

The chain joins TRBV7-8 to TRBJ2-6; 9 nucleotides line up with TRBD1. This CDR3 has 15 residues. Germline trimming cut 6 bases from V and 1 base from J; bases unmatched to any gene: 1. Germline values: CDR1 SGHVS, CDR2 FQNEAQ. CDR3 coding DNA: TGTGCCAGCAGGACAGGGGGGTCTGGGGCCAACGTCCTGACTTTC. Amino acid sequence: CASRTGGSGANVLTF. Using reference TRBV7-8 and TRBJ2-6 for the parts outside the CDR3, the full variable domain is GAGVSQSPRYKVAKRGQDVALRCDPISGHVSLFWYQQALGQGPEFLTYFQNEAQLDKSGLPSDRFFAERPEGSVSTLKIQRTQQEDSAVYLCASRTGGSGANVLTFGAGSRLTVL.

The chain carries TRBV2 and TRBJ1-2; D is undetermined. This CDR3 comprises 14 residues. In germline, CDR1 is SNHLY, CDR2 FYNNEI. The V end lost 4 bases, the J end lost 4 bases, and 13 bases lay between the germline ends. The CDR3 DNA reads TGTGCCAGCAGTGCTTTGTCGGGATTCTATGGCTACACCTTC. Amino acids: CASSALSGFYGYTF.

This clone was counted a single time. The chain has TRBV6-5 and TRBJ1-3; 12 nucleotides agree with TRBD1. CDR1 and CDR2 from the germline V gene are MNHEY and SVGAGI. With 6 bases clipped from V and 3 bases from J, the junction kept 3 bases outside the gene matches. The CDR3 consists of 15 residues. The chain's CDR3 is CASRGTGGFGNTIYF. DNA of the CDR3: TGTGCCAGCAGGGGGACAGGGGGCTTTGGAAACACCATATATTTT.

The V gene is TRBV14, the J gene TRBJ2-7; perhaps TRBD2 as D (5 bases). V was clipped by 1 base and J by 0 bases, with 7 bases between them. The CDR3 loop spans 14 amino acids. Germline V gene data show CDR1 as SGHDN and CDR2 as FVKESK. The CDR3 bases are TGTGCCAGCAGCCAAGGAGGGCGCTCCTACGAGCAGTACTTC. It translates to CASSQGGRSYEQYF. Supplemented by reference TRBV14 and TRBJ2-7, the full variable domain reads EAGVTQFPSHSVIEKGQTVTLRCDPISGHDNLYWYRRVMGKEIKFLLHFVKESKQDESGMPNNRFLAERTGGTYSTLKVQPAELEDSGVYFCASSQGGRSYEQYFGPGTRLTVT.

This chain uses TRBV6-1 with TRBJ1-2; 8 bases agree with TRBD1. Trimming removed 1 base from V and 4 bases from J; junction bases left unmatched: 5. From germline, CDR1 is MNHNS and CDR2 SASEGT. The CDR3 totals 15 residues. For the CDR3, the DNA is TGTGCCAGCAGTGAAGGGACAGGGAGACTCTATGGCTACACCTTC. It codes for CASSEGTGRLYGYTF.

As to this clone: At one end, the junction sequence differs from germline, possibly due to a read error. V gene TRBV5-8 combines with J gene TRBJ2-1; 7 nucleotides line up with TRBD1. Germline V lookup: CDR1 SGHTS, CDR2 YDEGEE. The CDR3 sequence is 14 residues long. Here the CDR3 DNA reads TGTGCCAGCAGTTCCGGGACAGACACATCTGAGGAGTTCTTC. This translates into CASSSGTDTSEEFF.

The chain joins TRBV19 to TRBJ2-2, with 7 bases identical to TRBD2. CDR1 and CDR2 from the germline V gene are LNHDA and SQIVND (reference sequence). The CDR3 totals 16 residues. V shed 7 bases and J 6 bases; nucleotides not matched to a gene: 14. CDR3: CASTWGESGASGELFF. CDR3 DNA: TGTGCCAGTACTTGGGGGGAGAGCGGGGCCTCCGGGGAGCTGTTTTTT.

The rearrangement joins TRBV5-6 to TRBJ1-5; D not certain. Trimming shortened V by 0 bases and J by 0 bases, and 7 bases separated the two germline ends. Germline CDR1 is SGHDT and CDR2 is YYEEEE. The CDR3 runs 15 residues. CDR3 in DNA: TGTGCCAGCAGCTTGGGCGCCAATAGCAATCAGCCCCAGCATTTT. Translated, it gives CASSLGANSNQPQHF.

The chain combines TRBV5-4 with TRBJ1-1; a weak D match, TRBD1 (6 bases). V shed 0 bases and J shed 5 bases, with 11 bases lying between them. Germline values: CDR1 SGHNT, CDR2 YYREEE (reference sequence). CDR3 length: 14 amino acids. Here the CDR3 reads CASSLDPGATEAFF. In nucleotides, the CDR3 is TGTGCCAGCAGCTTGGATCCAGGGGCGACTGAAGCTTTCTTT.

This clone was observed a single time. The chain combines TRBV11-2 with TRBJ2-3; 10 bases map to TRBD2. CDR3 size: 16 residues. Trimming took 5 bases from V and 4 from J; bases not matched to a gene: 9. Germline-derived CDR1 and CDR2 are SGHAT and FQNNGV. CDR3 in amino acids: CASSLSRGTSADTQYF. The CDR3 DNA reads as TGTGCCAGCAGCCTCTCCAGAGGGACTAGCGCAGATACGCAGTATTTT.

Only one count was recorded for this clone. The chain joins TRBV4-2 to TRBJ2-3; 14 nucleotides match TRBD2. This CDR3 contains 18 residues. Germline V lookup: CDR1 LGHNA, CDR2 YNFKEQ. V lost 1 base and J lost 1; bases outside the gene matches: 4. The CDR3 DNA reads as TGTGCCAGCAGCCAAGGCGGACTAGCGGGAGGCGGCACAGATACGCAGTATTTT. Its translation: CASSQGGLAGGGTDTQYF.

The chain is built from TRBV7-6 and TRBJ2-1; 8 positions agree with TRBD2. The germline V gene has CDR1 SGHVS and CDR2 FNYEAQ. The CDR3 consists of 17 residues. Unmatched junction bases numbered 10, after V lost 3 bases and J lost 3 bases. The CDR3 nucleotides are TGTGCCAGCAGCTTGGGGGCGGGGCGGGGGGACTACAATGAGCAGTTCTTC. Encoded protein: CASSLGAGRGDYNEQFF. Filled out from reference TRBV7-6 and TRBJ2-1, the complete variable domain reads GAGVSQSPRYKVTKRGQDVALRCDPISGHVSLYWYRQALGQGPEFLTYFNYEAQQDKSGLPNDRFSAERPEGSISTLTIQRTEQRDSAMYRCASSLGAGRGDYNEQFFGPGTRLTVL.

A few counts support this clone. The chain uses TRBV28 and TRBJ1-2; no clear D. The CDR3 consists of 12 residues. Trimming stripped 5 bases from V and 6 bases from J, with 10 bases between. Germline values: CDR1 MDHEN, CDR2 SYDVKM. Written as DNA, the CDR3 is TGTGCCAGCAGTCCACCCAGTGATGGCTACACCTTC. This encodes CASSPPSDGYTF.

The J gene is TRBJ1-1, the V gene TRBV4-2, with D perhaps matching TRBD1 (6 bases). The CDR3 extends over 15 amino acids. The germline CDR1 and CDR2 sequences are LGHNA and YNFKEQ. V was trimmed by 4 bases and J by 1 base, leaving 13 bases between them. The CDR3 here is CASSPADSGNTEAFF. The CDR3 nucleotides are TGTGCCAGCAGCCCCGCGGACAGCGGGAACACTGAAGCTTTCTTT.